This TCR beta chain comes out of a study of blood T cells in healthy people across ages. This CDR3 has 13 amino acids. The junction had 6 bases not matched to a gene; V was cut back by 7 bases and J by 3 bases. Per the germline V gene, CDR1 is LNHDA and CDR2 is SQIVND (reference sequence). General study results and limits: As naive T cell percentage varied, TCR beta diversity correlated strongly with it.

As concerns this clonotype: Its antigen remains unidentified.

Total RNA, at least 6 micrograms per sample, was extracted from PBMCs. The second PCR ran roughly 6 to 11 cycles with a sample-barcoded 5' primer and J-beta primers. MiXCR, run by TCRdb on the 5' RACE reads, gives a single entry per CDR3 protein. The sample lists hundreds of thousands of distinct CDR3 sequences, 49% seen once, with roughly 34% in the top ten. Material for sequencing was blood. The chain is built from TRBV19 and TRBJ2-7; TRBD1 agrees at 7 bases. The receptor's source is a woman aged 60-75 years in good health. CDR3 in amino acids: CASNAGGRYEQYF. CDR3 nucleotides: TGTGCCAGTAATGCAGGGGGACGCTACGAGCAGTACTTC.